Listed below are T cell receptor beta chains from one sample, sequenced in a study of blood T cell repertoires in COVID-19. The method was immunoSEQ multiplex PCR; TCRdb's version includes in-frame clones alone and lacks a portion of them. The table records about 160,000 clones, 85% of them present only once. The sample consisted of peripheral blood. Source of these receptors: a human donor with acute or convalescent COVID-19. The donor label of this sample is uncertain. Each CDR3 is given with its conserved first and last residue. Each record gives: CDR3 length, J gene, V gene, CDR3 protein.

13 TRBJ1-1 TRBV19 CASSADRYTEAFF
17 TRBJ2-7 TRBV14 CASSQVGSGGGSYEQYF
16 TRBJ2-2 TRBV5-1 CASSSLTSGGNGELFF
15 TRBJ2-3 TRBV9 CASSVVPGGPDTQYF
13 TRBJ2-1 TRBV3-1/TRBV3-2 CASSRVGQIEQFF
12 TRBJ1-5 TRBV7-2 CASSSSGMAQHF
14 TRBJ1-1 TRBV18 CASSHTAGDSEAFF
14 TRBJ1-4 TRBV19 CASGEGQANEKLFF
16 TRBJ1-3 TRBV9 CASSVQGPSSGNTIYF
15 TRBJ1-2 TRBV14 CASSQDHRGHYGYTF
13 TRBJ2-1 TRBV4-1 CASSQVRNNEQFF
14 TRBJ2-5 TRBV9 CASSLNPGGETQYF
15 TRBJ2-1 TRBV29-1 CSVEEGANSYNEQFF
19 TRBJ2-6 TRBV10-1 CASSEVARGRSSGANVLTF
13 TRBJ2-3 TRBV5-5 CASSLVRGGAQYF
14 TRBJ1-3 TRBV4-3 CASSQTGSGNTIYF
14 TRBJ1-1 TRBV6-2/TRBV6-3 CASSYQTGRGEAFF
14 TRBJ2-7 TRBV28 CASSRTGNSYEQYF
13 TRBJ2-5 TRBV12-3/TRBV12-4 CASSLWTRGSQYF
14 TRBJ1-2 TRBV10-3 CAISNRAVNYGYTF
15 TRBJ1-2 TRBV28 CASKPGQGPNYGYTF
18 TRBJ1-2 TRBV6-6 CASSRGDRGLWTPYGYTF
14 TRBJ1-1 TRBV18 CASSPIGINTEAFF
15 TRBJ2-1 TRBV7-3 CASQVTGGPSNEQFF
12 TRBJ2-5 TRBV5-1 CASSQAGETQYF
14 TRBJ2-5 TRBV18 CASSVTSGQETQYF
15 TRBJ1-1 TRBV5-1 CASSLSGTVNTEAFF
13 TRBJ2-1 TRBV11-3 CASSLGVPTEQFF
12 TRBJ2-2 TRBV12-5 CASGSRTGELFF
15 TRBJ1-1 TRBV5-4 CASSISQGYGTEAFF
15 TRBJ1-1 TRBV3-1/TRBV3-2 CASSSGTGGGTEAFF
14 TRBJ2-7 TRBV5-4 CATSPGNSPYEQYF
16 TRBJ2-3 TRBV27 CASSFFSGGRKDTQYF
14 TRBJ1-1 TRBV18 CASSYRGQIGEAFF
14 TRBJ2-7 TRBV29-1 CSVEDGAGGHEQYF
14 TRBJ1-6 TRBV2 CASSVTAGNSPLHF
13 TRBJ1-2 TRBV7-9 CASSPNSNYGYTF
13 TRBJ1-2 TRBV13 CASSDRGDYGYTF
11 TRBJ2-5 TRBV20-1 CSAGSGETQYF
14 TRBJ1-6 TRBV30 CAWSVGVMYSPLHF
14 TRBJ2-1 TRBV18 CASSPIQSYNEQFF
15 TRBJ1-2 TRBV5-4 CASSYNRGRNYGYTF
15 TRBJ1-1 TRBV19 CASSYRQGTNTEAFF
11 TRBJ1-6 TRBV30 CAWSVGSPLHF
15 TRBJ1-5 TRBV19 CASSTRPGQNQPQHF
15 TRBJ2-7 TRBV7-2 CASKLGGTGFNEQYF
12 TRBJ2-7 TRBV1 CTSRPPGYEQYF
15 TRBJ2-7 TRBV15 CATSRARTGASEQYF